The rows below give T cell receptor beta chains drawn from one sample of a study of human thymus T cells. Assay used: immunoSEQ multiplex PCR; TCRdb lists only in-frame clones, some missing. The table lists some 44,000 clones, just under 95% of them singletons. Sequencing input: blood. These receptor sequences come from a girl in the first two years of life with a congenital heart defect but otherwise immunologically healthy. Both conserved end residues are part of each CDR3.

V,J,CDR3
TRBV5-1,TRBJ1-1,CASMNWGAIWAFF
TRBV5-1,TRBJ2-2,CASTPTGTSGYENTGELFF
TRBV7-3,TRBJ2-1,CASMRQITSGRSGNEQFF
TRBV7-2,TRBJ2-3,CASKLGLASDTQYF
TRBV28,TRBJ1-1,CASSSQRQGGPEAFF
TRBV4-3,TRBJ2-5,CASSQGPRLLGETQYF
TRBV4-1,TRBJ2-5,CASSQDWAGLQETQYF
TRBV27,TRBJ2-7,CASSLYAGPSSYEQYF
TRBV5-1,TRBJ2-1,CASSPERSGSNPYNEQFF
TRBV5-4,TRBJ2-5,CASSRSQETQYF
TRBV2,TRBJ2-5,CATPKKGEVETQYF
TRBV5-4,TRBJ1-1,CASSFRQGLNTEAFF
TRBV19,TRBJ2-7,CASSIGGDYEQYF
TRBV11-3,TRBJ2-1,CASSSLPGGLNEQFF
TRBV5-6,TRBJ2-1,CASSLGTGPYNEQFF
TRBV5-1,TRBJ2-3,CASSLGDFASTDTQYF
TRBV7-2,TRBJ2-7,CASSLGELSYEQYF
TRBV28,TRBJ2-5,CASSLETQYF
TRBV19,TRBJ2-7,CASRRGEADSYEQYF
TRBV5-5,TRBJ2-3,CASSRPTDTQYF
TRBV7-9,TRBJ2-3,CASSPGGVLPFPNTDTQYF
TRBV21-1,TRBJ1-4,CASSKEGAGEEKLFF
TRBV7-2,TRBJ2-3,CASSLEAGRTDTQYF
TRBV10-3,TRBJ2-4,CAIRGGPKNIQYF
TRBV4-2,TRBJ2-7,CASSQDMTPRGRAGFHEQYF
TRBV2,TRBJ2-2,CASRPRGGRTGELFF
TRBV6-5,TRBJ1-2,CASSMDSYGYTF
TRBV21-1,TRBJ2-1,CASSKALWGSSGSSNEQFF
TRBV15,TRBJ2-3,CATSREQTSVADTQYF
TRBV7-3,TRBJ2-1,CASSLGHYNEQFF
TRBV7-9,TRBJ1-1,CASSFLSQEAFF
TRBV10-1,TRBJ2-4,CASRDRAKNIQYF
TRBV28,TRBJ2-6,CASSRRGHMASGANVLTF
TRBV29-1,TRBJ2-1,CSVFYYNEQFF
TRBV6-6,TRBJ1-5,CASSYSTDSAYQPQHF
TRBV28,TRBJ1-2,CASSPWTGEDGYTF
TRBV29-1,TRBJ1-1,CSVAQVLNTEAFF
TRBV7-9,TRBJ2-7,CASRRGDSNEQYF
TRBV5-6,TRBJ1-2,CASSLLRVGSYGYTF
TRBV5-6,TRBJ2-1,CASSLLSREQFF
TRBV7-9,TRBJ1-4,CASSFSAGNEKLFF
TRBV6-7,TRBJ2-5,CASSYLVIETQYF
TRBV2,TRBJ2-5,CASSSTGSWEETQYF
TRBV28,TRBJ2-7,CASSFRVSSYEQYF
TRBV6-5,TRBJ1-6,CASSLDRGRVSPLHF
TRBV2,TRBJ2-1,CASSESSYEQFF
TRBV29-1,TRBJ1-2,CSVDLYGYTF
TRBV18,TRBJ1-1,CASSPVMNTEAFF
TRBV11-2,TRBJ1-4,CASSAYRGNNEKLFF
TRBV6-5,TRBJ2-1,CASSYSRYSYNEQFF
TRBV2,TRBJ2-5,CARGGRGETQYF
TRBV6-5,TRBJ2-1,CASSRDYYEQFF
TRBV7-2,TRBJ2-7,CASSLASDLTYEQYF